Here is one T cell receptor beta chain with its context. This specimen belongs to a study of blood T cell repertoires in COVID-19. The length of the CDR3 is 17 residues. In the authors' workflow: Nucleated cell counts were estimated from reference gene primer amplification. TCRdb's copy holds only in-frame clones and misses some; the assay was immunoSEQ multiplex PCR. V and J calls and clone size are as listed in that table; D and trimming were resolved from the DNA. This sample has 70,000 or so clones, with 75% to 80% found just once. Sequenced sample: peripheral blood. This TCR was recovered from a human donor in a cohort sampled during active COVID-19. This chain connects TRBV21-1 to TRBJ2-7; TRBD1 is the table's D call, not checked against the DNA. TRBV21-1 is tagged as a pseudogene. The CDR3, as DNA: TGTGCCAGCAGTCCCTTAAGCAGACAGGGGGCGACCGGAGAGCAGTACTTC. This sequence encodes CASSPLSRQGATGEQYF.